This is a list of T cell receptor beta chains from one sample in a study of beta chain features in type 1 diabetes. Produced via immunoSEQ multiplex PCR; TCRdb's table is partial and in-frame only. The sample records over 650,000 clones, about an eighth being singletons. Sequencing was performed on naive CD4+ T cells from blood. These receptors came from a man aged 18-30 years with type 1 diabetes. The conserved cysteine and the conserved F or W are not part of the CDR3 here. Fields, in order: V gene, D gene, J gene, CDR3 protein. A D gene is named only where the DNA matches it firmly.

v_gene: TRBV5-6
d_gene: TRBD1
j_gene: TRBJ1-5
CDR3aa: ASRRTGGNQPQH

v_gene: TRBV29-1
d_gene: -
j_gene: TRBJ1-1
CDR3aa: SVVPQGKNTEAF

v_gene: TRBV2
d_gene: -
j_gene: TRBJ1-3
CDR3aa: ASSEEGRVGNTIY

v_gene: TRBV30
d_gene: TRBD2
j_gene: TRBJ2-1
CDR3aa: AWSASGRAWGNEQF

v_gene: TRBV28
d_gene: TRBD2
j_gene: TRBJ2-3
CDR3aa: ASSFRPAGGPHTQY

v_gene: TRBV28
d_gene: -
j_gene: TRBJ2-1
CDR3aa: ASSPRQGRYNEQF

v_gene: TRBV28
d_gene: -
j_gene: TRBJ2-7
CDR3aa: ASSQGGPVYEQY

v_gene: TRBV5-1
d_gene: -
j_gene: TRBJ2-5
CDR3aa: ASSLRGRETQY

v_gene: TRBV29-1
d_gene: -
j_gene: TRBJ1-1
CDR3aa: SVTIRGTITFTEAF

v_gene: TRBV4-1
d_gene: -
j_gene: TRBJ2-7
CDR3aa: ASSQDANRAYEQY

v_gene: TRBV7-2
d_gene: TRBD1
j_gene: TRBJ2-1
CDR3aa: ASSPDRVFNEQF

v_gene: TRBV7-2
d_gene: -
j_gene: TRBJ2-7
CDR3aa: ASSPGLPSYEQY

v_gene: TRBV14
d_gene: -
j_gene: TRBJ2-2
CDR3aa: ASSQGTPTNTGELF

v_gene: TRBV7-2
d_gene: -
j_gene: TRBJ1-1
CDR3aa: ASSLFDRPNTEAF

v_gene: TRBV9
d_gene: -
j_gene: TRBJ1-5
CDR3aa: ASSVTGDQPQH

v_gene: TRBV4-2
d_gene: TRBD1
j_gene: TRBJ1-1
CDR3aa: ASSQGDRVNTEAF

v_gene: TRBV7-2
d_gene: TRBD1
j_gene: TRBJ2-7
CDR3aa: ASSHPQGTYEQY

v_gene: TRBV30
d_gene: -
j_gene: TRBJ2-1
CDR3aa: AWSLAYVEQF

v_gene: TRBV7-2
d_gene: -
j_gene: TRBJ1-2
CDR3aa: ASSLVRASFSDYGYT

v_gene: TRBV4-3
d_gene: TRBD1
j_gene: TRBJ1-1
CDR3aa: ASRFGDRLNTEAF

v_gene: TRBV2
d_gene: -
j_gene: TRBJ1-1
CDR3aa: ASSDLGGHNTEAF

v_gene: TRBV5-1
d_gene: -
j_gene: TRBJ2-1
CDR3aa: ASSSQWGAWDNEQF

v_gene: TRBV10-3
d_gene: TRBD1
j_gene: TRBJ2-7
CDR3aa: AISDPRDRGSGSYEQY

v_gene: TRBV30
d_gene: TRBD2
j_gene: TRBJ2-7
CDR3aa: AWSVLGGSSYEQY

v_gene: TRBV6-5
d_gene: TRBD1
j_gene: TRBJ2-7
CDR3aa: ASSAGTGGGEQY

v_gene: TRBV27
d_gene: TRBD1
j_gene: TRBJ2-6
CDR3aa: ASSIRDRSVSGANVLT

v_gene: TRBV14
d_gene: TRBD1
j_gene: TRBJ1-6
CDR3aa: ASSLRPGQGYDSPLH

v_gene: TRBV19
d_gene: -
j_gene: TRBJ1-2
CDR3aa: ASSNGGYGYT

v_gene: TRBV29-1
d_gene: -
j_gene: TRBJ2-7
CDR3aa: SAAGGRASSYEQY

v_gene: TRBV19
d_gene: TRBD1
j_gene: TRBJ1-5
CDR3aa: ASSSNLQGAGNQPQH

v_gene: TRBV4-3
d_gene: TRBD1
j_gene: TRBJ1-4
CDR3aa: ASSQGDRGEKLF

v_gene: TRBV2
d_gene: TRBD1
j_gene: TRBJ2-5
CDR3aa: ASSVDRGPETQY

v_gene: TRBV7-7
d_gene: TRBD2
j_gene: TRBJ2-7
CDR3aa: ASSRLAIHEQY

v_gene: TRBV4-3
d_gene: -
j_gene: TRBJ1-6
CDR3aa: ASSQGGIPSPLH

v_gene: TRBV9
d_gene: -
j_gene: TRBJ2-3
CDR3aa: ASSPRERITDTQY